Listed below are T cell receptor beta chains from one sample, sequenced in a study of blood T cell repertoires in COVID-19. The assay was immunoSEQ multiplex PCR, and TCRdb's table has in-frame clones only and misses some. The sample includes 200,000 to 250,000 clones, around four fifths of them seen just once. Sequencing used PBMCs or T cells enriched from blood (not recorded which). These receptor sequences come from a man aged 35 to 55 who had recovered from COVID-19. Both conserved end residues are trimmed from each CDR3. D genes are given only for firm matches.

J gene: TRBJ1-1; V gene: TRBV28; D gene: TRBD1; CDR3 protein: ASSLIGTGLGEAF
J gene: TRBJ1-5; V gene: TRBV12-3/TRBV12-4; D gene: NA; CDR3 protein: ASSAGTKTPQH
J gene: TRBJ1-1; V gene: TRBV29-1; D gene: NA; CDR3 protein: SVPSGGNTEAF
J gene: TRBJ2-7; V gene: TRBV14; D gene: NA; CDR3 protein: ASSQREISYEQY
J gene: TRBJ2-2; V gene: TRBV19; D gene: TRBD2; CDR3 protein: ASSPGLASHTGELF
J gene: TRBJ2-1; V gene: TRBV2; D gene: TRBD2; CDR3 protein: ASSAPGLAGGREQF
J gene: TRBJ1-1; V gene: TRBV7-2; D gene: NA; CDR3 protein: ASSLRQGDTEAF
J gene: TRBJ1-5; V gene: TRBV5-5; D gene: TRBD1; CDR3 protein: ASSLGSGTGGQPQH
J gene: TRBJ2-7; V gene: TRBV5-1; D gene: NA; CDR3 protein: ASSQTEAYEQY
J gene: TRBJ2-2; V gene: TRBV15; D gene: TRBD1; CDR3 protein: ATSGFTGQVSTGELF
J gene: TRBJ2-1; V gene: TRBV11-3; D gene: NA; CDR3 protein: ASSLGEGRGDSHNEQF
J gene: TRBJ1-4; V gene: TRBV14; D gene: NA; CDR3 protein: ASSPRRGGEKLF
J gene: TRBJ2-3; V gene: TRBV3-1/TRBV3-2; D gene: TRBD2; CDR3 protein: ASSQDGGVGTSGSDTQY
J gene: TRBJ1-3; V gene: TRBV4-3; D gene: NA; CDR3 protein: ASSQVYGLSGNTIY
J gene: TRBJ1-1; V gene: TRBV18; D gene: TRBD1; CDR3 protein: ASSRQGAWTEAF
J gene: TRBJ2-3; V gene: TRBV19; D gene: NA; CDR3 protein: ASSGTGYTQY
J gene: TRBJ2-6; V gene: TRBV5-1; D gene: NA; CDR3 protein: ASSTLQDSGANVLT
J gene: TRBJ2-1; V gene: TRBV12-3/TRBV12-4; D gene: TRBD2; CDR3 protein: ASTTSGSLRF